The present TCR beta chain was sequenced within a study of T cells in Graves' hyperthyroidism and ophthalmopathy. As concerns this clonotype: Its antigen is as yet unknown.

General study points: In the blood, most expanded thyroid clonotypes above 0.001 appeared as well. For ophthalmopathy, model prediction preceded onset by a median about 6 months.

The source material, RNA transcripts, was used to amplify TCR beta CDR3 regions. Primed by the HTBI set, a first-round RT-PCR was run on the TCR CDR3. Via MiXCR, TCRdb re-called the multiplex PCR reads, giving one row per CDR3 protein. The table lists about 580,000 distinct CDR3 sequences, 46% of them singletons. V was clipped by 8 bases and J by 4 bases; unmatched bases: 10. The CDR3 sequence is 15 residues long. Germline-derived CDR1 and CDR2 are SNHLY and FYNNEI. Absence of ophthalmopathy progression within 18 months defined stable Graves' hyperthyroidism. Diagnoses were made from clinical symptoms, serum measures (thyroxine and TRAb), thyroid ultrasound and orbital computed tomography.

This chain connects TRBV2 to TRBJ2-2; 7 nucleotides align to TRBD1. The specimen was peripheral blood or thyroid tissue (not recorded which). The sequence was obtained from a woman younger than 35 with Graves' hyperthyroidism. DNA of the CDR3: TGTGCCAGCTCGGATTACAGGGGCACCACCGGGGAGCTGTTTTTT. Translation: CASSDYRGTTGELFF.